The T cell receptor (beta chain) described here comes from a study of T cell repertoires in cytomegalovirus infection. The overall study: In public TCR beta signatures, there were indications of both CMV infection and matching HLA type. Study observations and caveats: CMV-specific TCR beta clonotypes restricted by HLA-C were the ones dominating the ex vivo response. Summed frequency of shared TCR beta families picked out CMV carriers who also had the relevant HLA.

V lost 5 bases and J lost 5; bases outside the gene matches: 11. The germline V gene encodes CDR1 MDHEN and CDR2 SYDVKM. The CDR3 is 15 amino acids. One entry per CDR3 protein results from TCRdb running MiXCR on the reads. The sample records roughly 230,000 distinct CDR3 sequences, 5% to 8.5% being singletons. In the case of this clonotype: Antigen specificity is unknown.

The V call is TRBV28, the J call TRBJ2-5, with TRBD1 matching over 7 bases. Material: PBMCs. This receptor was obtained from a human donor in good health (CMV status not recorded). Some clones in this sample may be carry-over from other donors' samples. CDR3 in DNA: TGTGCCAGCAGTCCTCCCGTGACAGGGCAGGAGACCCAGTACTTC. Its translation is CASSPPVTGQETQYF.